This paragraph covers one T cell receptor beta chain sequence. This clonotype was found many times. Its antigen is still unknown. One base away there is no much larger clone; base qualities are not given. This sample was included in a study of T cells in Graves' hyperthyroidism and ophthalmopathy (dated by TCRdb to about 2019). Study-level background: Peripheral blood samples were taken at initial diagnosis, before any treatment was given. According to the paper, TCR Vbeta CDR3 sequencing was carried out on some 130 peripheral blood samples, which came from fewer than 50 ophthalmopathy, around 75 hyperthyroidism and about 17 progressor patients. The approximately 90 discovery patients were divided at random into training and test sets in a 7:3 ratio. Prospective prediction of ophthalmopathy was tested in an independent validation cohort of approximately 19 hyperthyroidism patients and 17 patients who later progressed to ophthalmopathy. In addition, the study compared T-cell repertoires in thyroid tissue and in blood from several Graves' hyperthyroidism patients. Following sampling, methimazole starting at 30 mg daily was given to hyperthyroidism patients, and high-dose intravenous methylprednisolone was given to ophthalmopathy patients. A discovery cohort of approximately 97 patients, roughly 45 with Graves' ophthalmopathy and fewer than 65 with stable Graves' hyperthyroidism, was used to find distinguishing TCR V-J signatures.

The TCR beta CDR3 regions were amplified from the RNA transcripts. A first-round RT-PCR of the TCR CDR3 used the HTBI primer set with the Qiagen OneStep RT-PCR kit. A second multiplex PCR round built the libraries, followed by size selection and purification. The libraries were sequenced on an Illumina HiSeq2000 using paired-end 100 bp reads. The paper's processing steps were these. SOAPnuke was used to process the raw data, throwing out any read that contained adapters or uncalled bases, had a mean Phred below 15, or lacked an exact constant-primer or identifier match. COPE v1.2.5 was used to merge the high-quality paired reads, and each unique nucleotide sequence was defined as a clonotype. MiTCR v1.1 was used to align clonotypes to the IMGT TRBV, TRBD and TRBJ reference segments. The analysis was restricted to V-J combinations with a frequency above 0.0001, which together covered 99.2% of the repertoires. A TCS score was defined as the ratio of F50 (clonal expansion) to E x V (chaos), with BLOSUM62-based TCRdist applied between CDR3 peptides within each V-J. Welch's t-statistics and random forest reduced roughly 500 V-J features to roughly 13, which were used in a naive Bayes classifier (R e1071). TCRdb trimmed the raw reads at Q25, called clones with MiXCR and kept productive beta chains. Each CDR3 protein gets just one entry, which takes the most common genes and DNA from the rows behind it. The V and J calls were not made by the authors but by TCRdb's processing. Across this sample there are a few hundred thousand distinct CDR3 sequences, with approximately 18% seen only once. Approximately 49% of the sample rests with the top ten.

Study-level results and caveats: A model built on a 13 V-J signature distinguished ophthalmopathy from stable hyperthyroidism, reaching 87.88% sensitivity and about 81% specificity in cross-validation and 80%/75% in testing. Sample size was not statistically predetermined, and blinding of investigators to group allocation was not performed. Most expanded thyroid clonotypes (frequency above 0.001) were also found in blood, which suggests that blood repertoires may mirror thyroid immune responses. During validation, the model predicted progression to ophthalmopathy a median of roughly six months ahead of onset, with around 65% sensitivity and about 72% specificity.

The junction shows trimming of 1 base on V and 2 bases on J, and the gene matches do not reach 10 bases of it. CDR1 is given as LGHDT and CDR2 as YNNKEL, both from the germline V gene (reference sequence). The CDR3, from cysteine to phenylalanine, totals 17 residues. The entry retains the CDR3 DNA only, 51 bases that are in frame from base 1. A patient counted as having stable Graves' hyperthyroidism if no progression to ophthalmopathy occurred over 18 months of follow-up. Hyperthyroidism patients were newly diagnosed, had a disease duration of under 2 months, and were aged 18 to 65 years. Patients with uncontrolled infections, other autoimmune diseases, pregnancy or lactation were excluded. Diagnoses relied on clinical symptoms, serum thyroxine and TRAb, thyroid ultrasound and orbital computed tomography. PBMCs were isolated from approximately 10 ml of fresh peripheral blood by Ficoll-Paque density gradient centrifugation. Total RNA was extracted with Trizol reagent, and quality was checked on an Agilent 2100 Bioanalyzer.

The source is a woman in her forties or fifties with Graves' hyperthyroidism. In this chain, TRBV3-1 is recombined with TRBJ1-2; 7 central nucleotides agree with TRBD1. The specimen was blood. The DNA reads as follows: TGTGCCAGCAGCCAAGGAGGCAGGGGGTCTTCAAACTATGGCTACACCTTC. Protein translation: CASSQGGRGSSNYGYTF.